This entry lists 12 T cell receptor beta chains sequenced from one sample in a study of a mutant IDH1 vaccine in newly diagnosed glioma. The time point here: week 11, during vaccination. A 20-mer mutant IDH1 peptide at 300 ug was injected subcutaneously with topical imiquimod. Data came from immunoSEQ multiplex PCR; TCRdb stores just in-frame clones and leaves some out. The table records roughly 130,000 clones, over 75% of them present only once. These receptors' targets are unknown. The source material was PBMCs, sampled from a glioma patient whose treatment included an IDH1 peptide vaccine. These receptors originate from a man between 40 and 49 years old with glioma.

This sequence joins TRBV7-2 and TRBJ2-5; the match to TRBD2 covers 7 bases. Germline-derived CDR1 and CDR2 are SGHTA and FQGNSA. This CDR3 contains 15 residues. The ends lost 8 bases at V and 1 base at J; junction bases unmatched: 10. CDR3 loop: CASLLGEGPQETQYF. In nucleotides, the CDR3 is TGTGCCAGCTTATTAGGGGAGGGGCCCCAAGAGACCCAGTACTTC.

This clone has just a few counts. CDR3 nucleotides: TGTGCCAGCACCCCCGGAGGGGCAGCTAATGAAAAACTGTTTTTT. Translated: CASTPGGAANEKLFF. The V gene is TRBV2, the J gene TRBJ1-4; weak D call: TRBD1 (5 bases). Germline V gene sequence: CDR1 SNHLY, CDR2 FYNNEI. This CDR3 is 15 amino acids long. V lost 7 bases and J lost 3, with 15 bases in between.

The chain is built from TRBV7-8 and TRBJ2-2; a weak D match, TRBD2 (6 bases). The germline V and J ends were trimmed by 7 bases and 1 base, with 13 bases remaining between them. The CDR3 is made up of 15 amino acids. The germline V gene encodes CDR1 SGHVS and CDR2 FQNEAQ. The CDR3 DNA is TGTGCCAGCATGTTATTTAGCGGGAACACCGGGGAGCTGTTTTTT. It specifies CASMLFSGNTGELFF. Supplemented by reference TRBV7-8 and TRBJ2-2, the full variable domain reads GAGVSQSPRYKVAKRGQDVALRCDPISGHVSLFWYQQALGQGPEFLTYFQNEAQLDKSGLPSDRFFAERPEGSVSTLKIQRTQQEDSAVYLCASMLFSGNTGELFFGEGSRLTVL.

The chain recombines TRBV20-1 with TRBJ1-2; D gene uncertain. This CDR3 spans 11 amino acids. V lost 5 bases and J 6 bases, leaving 10 bases between the germline ends. CDR1 is DFQATT and CDR2 is SNEGSKA in the germline V gene (reference sequence). CDR3 sequence: CSAEPRDGYTF. The CDR3 bases are TGCAGTGCTGAACCCCGGGATGGCTACACCTTC.

The table lists this clone with a few counts. The chain couples TRBV23-1 to TRBJ1-1; perhaps TRBD1 as D (5 bases). TRBV23-1 is placed among ORFs of uncertain function. CDR3 size: 10 residues. Trimming left V 11 bases short and J 11 bases short, with 15 bases between. CDR3 coding DNA: TGCGCCGTGGGGCCCCGGGTGGCTTTCTTT. Its protein is CAVGPRVAFF.

The gene calls are TRBV2 and TRBJ1-2, with D perhaps TRBD1 (6 bases). Between the trimmed V and J ends, which lost 6 bases and 4 bases, there was a span of 27 bases. This CDR3 comprises 18 residues. Germline assignment: CDR1 SNHLY and CDR2 FYNNEI. CDR3 in amino acids: CASRGGPEQGKLPYGYTF. DNA of the CDR3: TGTGCCAGCAGGGGGGGGCCCGAACAGGGAAAGCTACCCTATGGCTACACCTTC.

The V call is TRBV11-3, the J call TRBJ2-7; 8 positions agree with TRBD2. Germline loops: CDR1 SGHNT, CDR2 YENEEA. The CDR3 is 18 residues long. Germline trimming cut 3 bases from V and 2 bases from J; bases unmatched to any gene: 15. CDR3 DNA: TGTGCCAGCAGCTTCCAAACTAGCGGTTACCCAGGAACCTACGAGCAGTACTTC. Translating gives CASSFQTSGYPGTYEQYF. Full variable domain (remainder filled in from reference TRBV11-3 and TRBJ2-7): EAGVVQSPRYKIIEKKQPVAFWCNPISGHNTLYWYLQNLGQGPELLIRYENEEAVDDSQLPKDRFSAERLKGVDSTLKIQPAELGDSAVYLCASSFQTSGYPGTYEQYFGPGTRLTVT.

The chain links TRBV15 to TRBJ1-1; TRBD1 is a possible D gene (5 bases). The CDR3 contains 12 residues. From germline, CDR1 is LNHNV and CDR2 YYDKDF (reference sequence). Trimming pared 8 bases from V and 3 bases from J, leaving 10 bases between. For the CDR3, the DNA is TGTGCCACCCGGGGCACTTACACTGAAGCTTTCTTT. It specifies CATRGTYTEAFF.

Judged by abundance, this clone is medium-sized. V and J are TRBV10-1 and TRBJ2-3; 9 positions agree with TRBD2. Looked up from germline, CDR1 is WNHNN and CDR2 is SYGVQD (reference sequence). The CDR3 is 15 amino acids. V trimming: 3 bases; J trimming: 5 bases; junction bases outside the gene matches: 6. CDR3 residues: CASSEGSGGRDTQYF. DNA of the CDR3: TGCGCCAGCAGTGAAGGTAGCGGGGGACGAGATACGCAGTATTTT.

This clone was seen once. V and J are TRBV5-8 and TRBJ2-5, with D possibly matching TRBD1 (6 bases). This CDR3 region has 15 residues. Germline-derived CDR1 and CDR2 are SGHTS and YDEGEE. V was trimmed by 0 bases and J by 3 bases, leaving 12 bases between them. CDR3 nucleotides: TGTGCCAGCAGCTTGGCTCAGGGGATGGAAGAGACCCAGTACTTC. It codes for CASSLAQGMEETQYF.

V is TRBV7-2 and J is TRBJ2-3; 9 bases are shared with TRBD1. CDR1 and CDR2 from the germline V gene are SGHTA and FQGNSA. The CDR3 spans 16 residues. The junction had 7 bases not matched to a gene; V was cut back by 5 bases and J by 1 base. The CDR3 nucleotides are TGTGCCAGCAGCGAACGGGACAGGGTGGGCACAGATACGCAGTATTTT. Its protein is CASSERDRVGTDTQYF.

The chain employs TRBV11-2 and TRBJ2-1, with D tentatively TRBD2 (6 bases). This CDR3 region has 17 residues. Germline values: CDR1 SGHAT, CDR2 FQNNGV. The germline V and J ends were trimmed by 0 bases and 4 bases, with 16 bases remaining between them. CDR3 sequence (DNA): TGTGCCAGCAGCTTAGATTTTCGGGACGCGGGATACAATGAGCAGTTCTTC. This gives the protein CASSLDFRDAGYNEQFF.